These 10 T cell receptor beta chains share one sample of origin, sequenced in a study of CD8+CD57+ T cells in acquired aplastic anemia. Template material for TCR beta VDJ and CDR3 profiling consisted of genomic DNA. TCRdb analysed the reads with MiXCR anew, one entry per CDR3 protein. Among hundreds of thousands of distinct CDR3 sequences listed, 25% to 40% were seen once. The authors sequenced patients whose flow cytometry had shown CD8+CD57+ cell expansion. Sequencing was performed on sorted CD4+, CD8+, or CD8+CD57+ T cells (not recorded which) from PBMCs. The receptors were sampled from a human donor with aplastic anemia.

This clonotype was detected ten times or more. The chain uses TRBV6-4 and TRBJ1-5; 8 bases match TRBD1. Germline V lookup: CDR1 MRHNA, CDR2 SNTAGT. The V segment lost 3 bases and the J segment 7 bases; nucleotides outside the gene matches: 5. The CDR3 is made up of 14 amino acids. In nucleotides, the CDR3 is TGTGCCAGCAGTGAACAGGGGGAGGGACAGCCCCAGCATTTT. Protein: CASSEQGEGQPQHF.

CDR3 protein: CASSPGADYGYTF. DNA of the CDR3: TGTGCCAGCTCACCAGGGGCCGATTATGGCTACACCTTC. The rearrangement joins TRBV18 to TRBJ1-2, with D possibly being TRBD1 (5 bases). This CDR3 region has 13 residues. Trimming removed 2 bases at V and 5 bases at J, with 9 bases between. CDR1 and CDR2 from the germline V gene are KGHSH and LQKENI.

V usage is TRBV6-2 or TRBV6-3 and J usage is TRBJ1-1, with TRBD1 identical over 8 bases. Germline trimming cut 4 bases from V and 1 base from J; bases unmatched to any gene: 11. Germline-derived CDR1 and CDR2 are MNHEY and SVGEGT. This CDR3 has 17 residues. CDR3 bases: TGTGCCAGCAGTTTACGGACAGGGTCGAACCCGAACACTGAAGCTTTCTTT. Its translation is CASSLRTGSNPNTEAFF.

Ten or more counts support this clonotype. The chain employs TRBV29-1 and TRBJ2-3, with D perhaps matching TRBD1 or TRBD2 (5 bases each). This CDR3 comprises 16 residues. Germline values: CDR1 SQVTM, CDR2 ANQGSEA. Trimming shortened V by 7 bases and J by 1 base, and 21 bases separated the two germline ends. The CDR3 sequence is CSGREAGRGGTDTQYF. Written as DNA, the CDR3 is TGCAGCGGGAGAGAGGCTGGGAGAGGGGGCACAGATACGCAGTATTTT.

The rearrangement uses TRBV7-8 and TRBJ1-5, with a tentative D call TRBD1 (5 bases). The CDR3 is made up of 17 amino acids. V lost 6 bases to trimming and J lost 2 bases, with 20 bases between them. Germline V gene sequence: CDR1 SGHVS, CDR2 FQNEAQ. In DNA, the CDR3 is TGTGCCAGCAGTTTGGACGGGACGAGGTCCGGCAATCAGCCCCAGCATTTT. It yields the protein CASSLDGTRSGNQPQHF.

The chain couples TRBV7-9 to TRBJ2-5, with D hard to call. The CDR3 consists of 12 residues. V was shortened by 3 bases and J by 4 bases, with 6 bases between the two germline ends. Looked up from germline, CDR1 is SEHNR and CDR2 is FQNEAQ (reference sequence). The CDR3: CASSFNLETQYF. The CDR3 DNA reads TGTGCCAGCAGCTTTAATTTAGAGACCCAGTACTTC.

This clonotype turned up a few times. The J gene is TRBJ1-6, the V gene TRBV6-1; D gene ambiguous. V gave up 6 bases and J gave up 0 bases, with 9 bases separating them. Germline CDR1 MNHNS, CDR2 SASEGT. The CDR3 extends over 15 amino acids. The chain's CDR3 is CASSIQSSYNSPLHF. CDR3 DNA sequence: TGTGCCAGCAGCATACAGAGCTCCTATAATTCACCCCTCCACTTT.

This clonotype has only a few counts. At one boundary the junction diverges from the germline segment, which might be a read error. This chain connects TRBV10-3 to TRBJ1-2; 9 nucleotides agree with TRBD1. Per the germline V gene, CDR1 is ENHRY and CDR2 is SYGVKD. CDR3 size: 14 residues. CDR3: CASSGTTGGYGYTF. The DNA of the CDR3 is TGTGCCAGCAGTGGAACGACAGGGGGCTATGGCTACACCTTC.

The chain uses TRBV20-1 and TRBJ1-4; tentative D call: TRBD1 (6 bases). Trimming shortened V by 0 bases and J by 5 bases, and 10 bases separated the two germline ends. Germline CDR1 DFQATT, CDR2 SNEGSKA (reference sequence). The CDR3 is 14 residues long. CDR3 nucleotides: TGCAGTGCTAGAGATCTTAGGGGGAATGAAAAACTGTTTTTT. It is translated as CSARDLRGNEKLFF.

The chain links TRBV20-1 to TRBJ2-7; a possible D gene is TRBD2 (5 bases). Trimming cost V 3 bases and J 5 bases, with 11 bases left between them. Germline lookup yields CDR1 DFQATT and CDR2 SNEGSKA (reference sequence). The CDR3 is 12 amino acids. This chain's CDR3 is CSASGLSNEQYF. The CDR3 DNA sequence: TGCAGTGCTAGCGGACTCTCTAACGAGCAGTACTTC.